This T cell receptor beta chain was captured in a study of a mutant IDH1 vaccine in newly diagnosed glioma. As regards this clone: Its antigen is as yet unknown.

The CDR3 sequence is 14 residues long. The germline V and J ends were trimmed by 2 bases and 4 bases, with 12 bases remaining between them. From germline, CDR1 is ENHRY and CDR2 SYGVKD. The sample's time point: week 35, safety follow-up. All doses held 300 ug of mutant IDH1 20-mer peptide, with topical imiquimod. The repertoire was sequenced with immunoSEQ multiplex PCR; TCRdb's copy has only in-frame clones and lacks some. The sample includes about 56,000 clones, 85% to 90% of them seen just once. Here the sequenced sample was PBMCs, taken from a glioma patient whose treatment included an IDH1 peptide vaccine. This sequence originates from a man aged 35 to 55 with glioma. The gene calls are TRBV10-3 and TRBJ2-7, with D unresolved. The chain's CDR3 is CAISEGTFSYEQYF. Written as DNA, the CDR3 is TGTGCCATCAGTGAGGGCACCTTCAGTTACGAGCAGTACTTC.